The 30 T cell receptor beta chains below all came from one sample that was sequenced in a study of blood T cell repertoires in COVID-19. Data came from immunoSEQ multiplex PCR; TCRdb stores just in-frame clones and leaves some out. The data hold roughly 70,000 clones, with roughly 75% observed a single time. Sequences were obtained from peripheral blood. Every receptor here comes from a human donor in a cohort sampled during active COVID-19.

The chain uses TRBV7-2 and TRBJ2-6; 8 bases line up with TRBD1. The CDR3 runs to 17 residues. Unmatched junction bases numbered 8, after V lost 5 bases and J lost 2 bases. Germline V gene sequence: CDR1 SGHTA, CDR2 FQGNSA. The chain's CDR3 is CASSRDRIKAGANVLTF. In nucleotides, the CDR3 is TGTGCCAGCAGCCGGGACAGGATAAAGGCTGGGGCCAACGTCCTGACTTTC.

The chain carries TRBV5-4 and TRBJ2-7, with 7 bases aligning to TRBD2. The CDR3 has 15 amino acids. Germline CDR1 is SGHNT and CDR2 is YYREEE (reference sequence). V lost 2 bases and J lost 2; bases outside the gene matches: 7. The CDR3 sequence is CASSFTGRYTYEQYF. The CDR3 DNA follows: TGTGCCAGCAGCTTTACCGGGAGGTATACCTACGAGCAGTACTTC.

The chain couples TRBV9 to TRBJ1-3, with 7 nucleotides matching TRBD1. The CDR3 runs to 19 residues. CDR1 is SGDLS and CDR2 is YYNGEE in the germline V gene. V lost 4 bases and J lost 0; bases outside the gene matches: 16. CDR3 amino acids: CASSQTGQLGISSGNTIYF. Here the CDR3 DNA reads TGTGCCAGCAGCCAAACGGGACAGCTCGGGATCAGCTCTGGAAACACCATATATTTT. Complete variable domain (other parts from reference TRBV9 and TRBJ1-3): DSGVTQTPKHLITATGQRVTLRCSPRSGDLSVYWYQQSLDQGLQFLIQYYNGEERAKGNILERFSAQQFPDLHSELNLSSLELGDSALYFCASSQTGQLGISSGNTIYFGEGSWLTVV.

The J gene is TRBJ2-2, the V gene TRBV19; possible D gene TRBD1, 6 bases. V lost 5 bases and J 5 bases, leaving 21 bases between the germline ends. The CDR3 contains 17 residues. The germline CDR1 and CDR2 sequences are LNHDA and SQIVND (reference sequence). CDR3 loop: CASSVRGAGVRTGELFF. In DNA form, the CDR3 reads TGTGCCAGTAGTGTGAGGGGCGCAGGGGTGAGGACCGGGGAGCTGTTTTTT.

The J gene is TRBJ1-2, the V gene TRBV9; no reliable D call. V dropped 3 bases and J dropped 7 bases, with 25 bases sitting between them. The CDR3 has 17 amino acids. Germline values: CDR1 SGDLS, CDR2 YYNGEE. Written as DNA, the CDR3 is TGTGCCAGCAGCGCGCGGGTTAGTGGGGTCCTTTGGGGTGGCTACACCTTC. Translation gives CASSARVSGVLWGGYTF.

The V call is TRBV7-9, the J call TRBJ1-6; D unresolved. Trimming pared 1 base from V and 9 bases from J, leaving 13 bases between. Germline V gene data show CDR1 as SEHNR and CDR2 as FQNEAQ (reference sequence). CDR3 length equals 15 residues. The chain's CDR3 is CASSLVGPTSSPLHF. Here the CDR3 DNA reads TGTGCCAGCAGCTTAGTGGGCCCAACGAGTTCACCCCTCCACTTT.

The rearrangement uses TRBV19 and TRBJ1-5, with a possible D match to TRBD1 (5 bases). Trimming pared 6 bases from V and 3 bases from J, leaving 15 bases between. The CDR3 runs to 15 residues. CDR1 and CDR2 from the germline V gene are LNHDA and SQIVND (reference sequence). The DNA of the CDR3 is TGTGCCAGTAGGGAAGGGGTCGCATACAATCAGCCCCAGCATTTT. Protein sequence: CASREGVAYNQPQHF. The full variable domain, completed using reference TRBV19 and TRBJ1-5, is DGGITQSPKYLFRKEGQNVTLSCEQNLNHDAMYWYRQDPGQGLRLIYYSQIVNDFQKGDIAEGYSVSREKKESFPLTVTSAQKNPTAFYLCASREGVAYNQPQHFGDGTRLSIL.

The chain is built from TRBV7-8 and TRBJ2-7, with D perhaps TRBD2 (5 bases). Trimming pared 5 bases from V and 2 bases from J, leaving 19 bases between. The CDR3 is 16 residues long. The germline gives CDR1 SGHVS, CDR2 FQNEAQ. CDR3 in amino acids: CASSRIGGSQTYEQYF. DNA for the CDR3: TGTGCCAGCAGCCGAATTGGAGGATCGCAAACCTACGAGCAGTACTTC.

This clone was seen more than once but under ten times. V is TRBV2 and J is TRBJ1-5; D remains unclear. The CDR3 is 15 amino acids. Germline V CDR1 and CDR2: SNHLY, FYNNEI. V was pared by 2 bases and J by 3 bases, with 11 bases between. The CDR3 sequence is CASSEPGFDNQPQHF. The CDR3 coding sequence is TGTGCCAGCAGTGAACCGGGATTTGACAATCAGCCCCAGCATTTT.

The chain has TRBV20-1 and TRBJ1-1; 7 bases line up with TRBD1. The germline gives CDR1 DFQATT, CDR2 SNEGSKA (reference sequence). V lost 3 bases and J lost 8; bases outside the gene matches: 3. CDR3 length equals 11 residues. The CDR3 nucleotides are TGCAGTGCTAGCCACAGGGGAGAAGCTTTCTTT. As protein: CSASHRGEAFF.

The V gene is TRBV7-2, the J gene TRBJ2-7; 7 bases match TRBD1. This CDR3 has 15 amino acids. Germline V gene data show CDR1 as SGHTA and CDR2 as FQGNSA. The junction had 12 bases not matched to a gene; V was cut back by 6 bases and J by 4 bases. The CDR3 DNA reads TGTGCCAGCAGAGGGGACAGCTTTTTCGCATACGAGCAGTACTTC. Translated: CASRGDSFFAYEQYF.

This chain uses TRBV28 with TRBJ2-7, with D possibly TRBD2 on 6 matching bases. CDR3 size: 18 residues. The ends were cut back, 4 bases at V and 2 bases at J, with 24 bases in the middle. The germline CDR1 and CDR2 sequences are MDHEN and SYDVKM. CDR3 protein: CASSSSLGTPTRPYEQYF. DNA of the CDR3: TGTGCCAGCAGTTCCTCCCTAGGGACTCCAACTCGCCCCTACGAGCAGTACTTC.

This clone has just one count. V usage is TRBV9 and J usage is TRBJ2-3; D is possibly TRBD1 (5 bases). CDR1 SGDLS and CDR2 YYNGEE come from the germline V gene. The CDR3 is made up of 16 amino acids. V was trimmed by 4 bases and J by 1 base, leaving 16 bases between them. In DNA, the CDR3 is TGTGCCAGCAGCCCCCCCGGTGGGGCGGGCACAGATACGCAGTATTTT. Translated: CASSPPGGAGTDTQYF. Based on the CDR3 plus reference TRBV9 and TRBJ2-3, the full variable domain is DSGVTQTPKHLITATGQRVTLRCSPRSGDLSVYWYQQSLDQGLQFLIQYYNGEERAKGNILERFSAQQFPDLHSELNLSSLELGDSALYFCASSPPGGAGTDTQYFGPGTRLTVL.

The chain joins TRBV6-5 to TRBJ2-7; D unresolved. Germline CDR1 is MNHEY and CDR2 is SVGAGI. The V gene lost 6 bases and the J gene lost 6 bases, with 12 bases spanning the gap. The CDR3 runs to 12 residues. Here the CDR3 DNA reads TGTGCCAGCAGCCGTACTTCTAGCGAGCAGTACTTC. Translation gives CASSRTSSEQYF.

The CDR3 DNA reads as TGTGCCAGCTCACCCGGACTAGCGAGAATGCAAGAGACCCAGTACTTC. Protein sequence: CASSPGLARMQETQYF. The chain links TRBV18 to TRBJ2-5, with 9 bases aligning to TRBD2. Looked up from germline, CDR1 is KGHSH and CDR2 is LQKENI. V dropped 3 bases and J dropped 2; count of bases not matched to a gene: 7. This CDR3 region has 16 residues. The full variable domain, its missing parts supplied by reference TRBV18 and TRBJ2-5, is NAGVMQNPRHLVRRRGQEARLRCSPMKGHSHVYWYRQLPEEGLKFMVYLQKENIIDESGMPKERFSAEFPKEGPSILRIQQVVRGDSAAYFCASSPGLARMQETQYFGPGTRLLVL.

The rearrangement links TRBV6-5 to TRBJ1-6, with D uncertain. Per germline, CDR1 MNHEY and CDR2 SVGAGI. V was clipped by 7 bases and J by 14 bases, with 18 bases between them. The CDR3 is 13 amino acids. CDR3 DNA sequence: TGTGCCAGCACCTCTCAATTGGGCTCATCCCTCCACTTT. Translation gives CASTSQLGSSLHF.

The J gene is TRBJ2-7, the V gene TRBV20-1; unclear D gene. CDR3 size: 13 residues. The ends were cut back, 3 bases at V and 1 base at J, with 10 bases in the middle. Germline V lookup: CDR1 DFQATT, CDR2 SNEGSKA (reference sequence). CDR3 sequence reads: CSASAHFSYEQYF. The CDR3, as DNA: TGCAGTGCTAGTGCTCACTTTTCCTACGAGCAGTACTTC.

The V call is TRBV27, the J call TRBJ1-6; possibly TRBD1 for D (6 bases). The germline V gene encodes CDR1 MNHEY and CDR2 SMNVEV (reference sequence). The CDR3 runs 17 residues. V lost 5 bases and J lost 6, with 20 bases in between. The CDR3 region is CASSELGVGTRNSPLHF. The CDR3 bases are TGTGCCAGCAGTGAATTAGGGGTTGGGACACGTAATTCACCCCTCCACTTT.

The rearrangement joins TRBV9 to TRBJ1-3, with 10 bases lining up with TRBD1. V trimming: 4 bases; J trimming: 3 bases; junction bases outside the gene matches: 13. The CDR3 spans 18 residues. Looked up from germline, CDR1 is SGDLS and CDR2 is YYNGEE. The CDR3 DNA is TGTGCCAGCAGCCTAACGGGACAGGGGCCCTACCATGGAAACACCATATATTTT. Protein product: CASSLTGQGPYHGNTIYF.

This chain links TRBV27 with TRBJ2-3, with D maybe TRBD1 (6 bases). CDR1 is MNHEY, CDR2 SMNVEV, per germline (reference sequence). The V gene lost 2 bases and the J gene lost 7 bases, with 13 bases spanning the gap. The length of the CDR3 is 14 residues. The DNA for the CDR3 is TGTGCCAGCAGTTTACTACAGGGTCGGCATACGCAGTATTTT. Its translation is CASSLLQGRHTQYF.

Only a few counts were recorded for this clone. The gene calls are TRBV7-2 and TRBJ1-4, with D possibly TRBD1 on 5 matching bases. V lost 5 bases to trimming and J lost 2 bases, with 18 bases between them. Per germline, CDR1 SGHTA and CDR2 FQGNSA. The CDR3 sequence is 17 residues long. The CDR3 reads CASSHDPNRGTNEKLFF. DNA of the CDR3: TGTGCCAGCAGCCACGACCCCAATAGGGGCACTAATGAAAAACTGTTTTTT.

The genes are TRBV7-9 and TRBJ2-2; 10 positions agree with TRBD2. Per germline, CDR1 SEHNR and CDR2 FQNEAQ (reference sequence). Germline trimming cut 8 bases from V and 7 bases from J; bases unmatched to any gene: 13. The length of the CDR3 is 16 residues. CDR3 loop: CASQGGLAGAFGELFF. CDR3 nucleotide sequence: TGTGCCAGCCAAGGGGGCCTAGCGGGAGCTTTCGGGGAGCTGTTTTTT.

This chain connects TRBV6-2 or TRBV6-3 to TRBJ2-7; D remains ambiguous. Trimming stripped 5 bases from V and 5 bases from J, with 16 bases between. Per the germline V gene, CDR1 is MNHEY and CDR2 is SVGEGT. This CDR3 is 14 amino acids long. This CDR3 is CASSVSLPGHEQYF. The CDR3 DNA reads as TGTGCCAGCAGTGTGTCCTTACCGGGTCACGAGCAGTACTTC.

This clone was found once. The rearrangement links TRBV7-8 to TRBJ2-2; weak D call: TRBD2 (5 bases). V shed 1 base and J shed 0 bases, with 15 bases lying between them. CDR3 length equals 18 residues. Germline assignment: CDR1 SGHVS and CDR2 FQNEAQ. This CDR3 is CASSLVGLDFANTGELFF. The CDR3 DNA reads TGTGCCAGCAGCTTAGTCGGACTTGATTTCGCGAACACCGGGGAGCTGTTTTTT.

For the CDR3, the DNA is TGTGCCAGCTCACCTCGGGAGGGAATGGATGCTTTCTTT. This translates into CASSPREGMDAFF. The genes are TRBV18 and TRBJ1-1; no firm D call. V lost 3 bases, J lost 11 bases, and 16 bases lay in between. Germline CDR1 reads KGHSH; CDR2 reads LQKENI. The CDR3 sequence is 13 residues long.

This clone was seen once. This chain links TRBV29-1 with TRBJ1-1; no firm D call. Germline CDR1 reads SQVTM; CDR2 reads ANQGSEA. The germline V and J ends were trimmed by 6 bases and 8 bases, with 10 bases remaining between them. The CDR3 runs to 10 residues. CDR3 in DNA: TGCAGCGTGAGCGGCAGGGAAGCTTTCTTT. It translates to CSVSGREAFF.

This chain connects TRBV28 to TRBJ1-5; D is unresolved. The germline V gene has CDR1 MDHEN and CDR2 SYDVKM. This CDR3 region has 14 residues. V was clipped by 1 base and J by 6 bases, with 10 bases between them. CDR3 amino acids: CASSLYREGQPQHF. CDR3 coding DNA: TGTGCCAGCAGTTTATATCGTGAGGGTCAGCCCCAGCATTTT.

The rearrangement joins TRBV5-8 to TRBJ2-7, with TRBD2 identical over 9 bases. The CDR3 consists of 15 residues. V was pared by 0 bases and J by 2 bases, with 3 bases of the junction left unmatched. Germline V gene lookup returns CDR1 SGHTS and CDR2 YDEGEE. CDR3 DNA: TGTGCCAGCAGCTTGGCGGCGGGAGGGGCCTACGAGCAGTACTTC. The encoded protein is CASSLAAGGAYEQYF.

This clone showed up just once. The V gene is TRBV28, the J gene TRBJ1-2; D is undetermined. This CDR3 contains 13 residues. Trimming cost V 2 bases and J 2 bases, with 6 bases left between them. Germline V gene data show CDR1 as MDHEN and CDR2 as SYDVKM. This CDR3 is CASSLLINYGYTF. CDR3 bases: TGTGCCAGCAGTTTACTAATCAACTATGGCTACACCTTC.

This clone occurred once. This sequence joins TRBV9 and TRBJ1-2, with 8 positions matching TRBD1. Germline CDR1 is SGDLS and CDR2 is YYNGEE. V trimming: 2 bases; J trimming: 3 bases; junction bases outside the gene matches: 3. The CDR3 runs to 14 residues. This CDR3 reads CASSVGQGDYGYTF. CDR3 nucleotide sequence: TGTGCCAGCAGCGTCGGACAGGGAGACTATGGCTACACCTTC.